The source of this T cell receptor beta chain is a study of human T cells and chemical hapten exposure. Findings and caveats of the study: Expanded TCRs grouped into significantly more large CDR3 similarity clusters than controls produced.

The time point is: pre-sensitization, week 0. Treatment denoted: therapeutic diphenylcyclopropenone sensitization with weekly scalp DPC. This CDR3 is 16 amino acids long. From germline, CDR1 is LGHNT and CDR2 FRNRAP. V was cut by 4 bases and J by 2 bases, with 16 bases left in between. This clonotype was counted ten times or more. What it binds is unknown. As the library was built, unique molecular identifiers were attached to individual cDNA molecules. TCRdb reanalysed the RACE reads using MiXCR and keeps one entry per CDR3 protein. Among about 87,000 distinct CDR3 sequences listed, 9.6% were seen once.

This clonotype was obtained from a woman aged 40 to 55 with alopecia areata. Some clones in this sample may be carry-over from other donors' samples. V gene TRBV12-5 combines with J gene TRBJ2-3; TRBD2 might be the D (6 bases). Here the sequenced sample was whole blood, taken in connection with sensitization to the hapten diphenylcyclopropenone (DPC). In DNA, the CDR3 is TGTGCTAGTGGTTGGGGGGTGAGCTCGTACACAGATACGCAGTATTTT. Translating it yields CASGWGVSSYTDTQYF.